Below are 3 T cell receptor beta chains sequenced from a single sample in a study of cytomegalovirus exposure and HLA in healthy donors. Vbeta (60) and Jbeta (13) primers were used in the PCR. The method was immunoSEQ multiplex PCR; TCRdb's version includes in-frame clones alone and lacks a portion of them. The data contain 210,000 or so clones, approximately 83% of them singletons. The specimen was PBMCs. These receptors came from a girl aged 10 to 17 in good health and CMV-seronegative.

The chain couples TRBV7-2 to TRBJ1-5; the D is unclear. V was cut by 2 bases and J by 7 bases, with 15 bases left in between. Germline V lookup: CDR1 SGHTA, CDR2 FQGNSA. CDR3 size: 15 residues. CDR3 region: CASSLTVEPGQPQHF. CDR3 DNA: TGTGCCAGCAGCTTAACTGTCGAGCCGGGGCAGCCCCAGCATTTT.

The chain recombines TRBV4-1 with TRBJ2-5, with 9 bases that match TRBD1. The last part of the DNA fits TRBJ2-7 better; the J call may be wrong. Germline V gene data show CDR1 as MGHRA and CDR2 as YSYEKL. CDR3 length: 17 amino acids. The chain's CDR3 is CASSQDLVRDRVGEQYF. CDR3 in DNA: TGCGCCAGCAGCCAAGACCTTGTCCGGGACAGGGTTGGCGAGCAGTACTTC.

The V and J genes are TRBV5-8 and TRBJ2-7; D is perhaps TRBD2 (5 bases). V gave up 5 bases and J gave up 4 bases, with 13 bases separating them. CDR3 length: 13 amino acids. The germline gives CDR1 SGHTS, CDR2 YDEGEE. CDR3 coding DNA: TGTGCCAGCAGGCCCGGACTTCGTTACGAGCAGTACTTC. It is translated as CASRPGLRYEQYF.